A single sample is the source of the 9 T cell receptor beta chains below, sequenced in a study of CD8 T cells in ankylosing spondylitis (dated 2017 in TCRdb). The library relied on 5' RACE. TCRdb records Illumina HiSeq 2500 as the sequencer. The raw public data were reprocessed by TCRdb itself: fastp quality trimming at Q25, MiXCR clonotype calling, in-frame beta chains only. CDR3 protein sequences are deduplicated, and each keeps its most common genes and DNA. This sample comprises under 250,000 distinct CDR3 sequences, around 10% of them detected only once. Around 7% of the sample lies in the top ten. The sample taken for sequencing was blood, either unsorted or a sorted T cell fraction (not recorded which). The source of these receptors is a male donor with ankylosing spondylitis or in good health (not recorded which).

This clonotype was found many times. This chain joins TRBV7-2 and TRBJ2-2; D unclear. This CDR3 has 12 residues. Germline assignment: CDR1 SGHTA and CDR2 FQGNSA. Between the trimmed V and J ends, which lost 5 bases and 1 base, there was a span of 2 bases. CDR3 nucleotides: TGTGCCAGCAGCGGGAACACCGGGGAGCTGTTTTTT. It specifies CASSGNTGELFF.

This clonotype was found many times. The chain has TRBV12-3 or TRBV12-4 and TRBJ2-7, with D tentatively TRBD1 (6 bases). Trimming took 5 bases from V and 4 from J, leaving 12 bases between them. The CDR3 sequence is 13 residues long. The CDR3 region is CASSPRDIYEQYF. CDR3 nucleotides: TGTGCCAGCAGTCCCAGGGACATATACGAGCAGTACTTC.

This clonotype has just a few counts. The chain uses TRBV5-5 and TRBJ1-3, with D maybe TRBD1 (5 bases). The germline gives CDR1 SGHKS, CDR2 YYEKEE (reference sequence). The CDR3 runs 14 residues. V was clipped by 4 bases and J by 4 bases, with 12 bases between them. CDR3 loop: CASSPAGGGNTIYF. The CDR3 region has the DNA TGTGCCAGCAGCCCCGCCGGGGGAGGAAACACCATATATTTT.

This clonotype was recorded many times. The V and J genes are TRBV12-3 or TRBV12-4 and TRBJ1-5; possible D gene TRBD1, 6 bases. Trimming cost V 6 bases and J 2 bases, with 14 bases left between them. This CDR3 is 15 amino acids long. As DNA, the CDR3 is TGTGCCAGCAGCTTATACAGGGAAGGCAATCAGCCCCAGCATTTT. Amino acid sequence: CASSLYREGNQPQHF.

There are many counts of this clonotype. This chain links TRBV5-1 with TRBJ2-3, with a tentative D call TRBD2 (6 bases). CDR1 and CDR2 from the germline V gene are SGHRS and YFSETQ. The CDR3 contains 16 residues. Trimming pared 5 bases from V and 6 bases from J, leaving 22 bases between. Here the CDR3 DNA reads TGCGCCAGCAGACCCCGACGAGATTTTCGGGGGGATACGCAGTATTTT. Translated, it gives CASRPRRDFRGDTQYF.

Ten or more counts support this clonotype. The rearrangement joins TRBV20-1 to TRBJ2-7, with 8 bases aligning to TRBD1. In germline, CDR1 is DFQATT, CDR2 SNEGSKA (reference sequence). Trimming at V came to 4 bases and at J to 0 bases, leaving 11 bases not matched to a gene. CDR3 length: 16 amino acids. The CDR3 spells CSAMIRDRGASYEQYF. CDR3 in DNA: TGCAGTGCTATGATCCGAGACAGGGGAGCCTCCTACGAGCAGTACTTC.

This clonotype was detected many times. The J gene is TRBJ2-3, the V gene TRBV5-1; the match to TRBD2 covers 11 bases. Germline assignment: CDR1 SGHRS and CDR2 YFSETQ. This CDR3 is 16 amino acids long. V gave up 4 bases and J gave up 1 base; unmatched junction bases: 5. This chain's CDR3 is CASSPKLAGGTDTQYF. The DNA for the CDR3 is TGCGCCAGCAGCCCAAAACTAGCGGGGGGCACAGATACGCAGTATTTT.

Ten or more counts support this clonotype. The rearrangement links TRBV28 to TRBJ1-3; tentative D call: TRBD1 (5 bases). Per the germline V gene, CDR1 is MDHEN and CDR2 is SYDVKM. The V end was cut by 3 bases, the J end by 4 bases, with 7 bases between. CDR3 length equals 13 residues. The CDR3 DNA follows: TGTGCCAGCAGTTTGACAGCAGGAAACACCATATATTTT. This translates into CASSLTAGNTIYF.

CDR3 sequence (DNA): TGCAGTGCTAGTCAGGGAAGGGGGGAGCTGTTTTTT. As protein: CSASQGRGELFF. The chain carries TRBV20-1 and TRBJ2-2, with D tentatively TRBD1 (5 bases). Germline CDR1 and CDR2: DFQATT and SNEGSKA (reference sequence). The ends were cut back, 3 bases at V and 8 bases at J, with 10 bases in the middle. The CDR3 has 12 amino acids.